These T cell receptor beta chains were read from a single sample in a study of CD8 T cells in Susac syndrome. MiXCR was run by TCRdb on the immunoSEQ multiplex PCR reads, yielding one entry per CDR3 protein. Of about 180,000 distinct CDR3 sequences listed, approximately 96% are singletons. Sequenced input: CD4+ T cells from PBMCs. These receptors originate from a human donor with multiple sclerosis. CDR3s include the opening cysteine and the closing phenylalanine or tryptophan. The D gene is left open where the match is weak. Clone size is given for some rows only: seen once, a few or many times, or a class if the clone is expanded.

>TRBV29-1|TRBJ2-7|TRBD2|NA
TGCAGCGTTGGGGAGGGGCCCTACGAGCAGTACTTC
CSVGEGPYEQYF
>TRBV12-3/TRBV12-4|TRBJ1-2|TRBD1|once
TGTGCCAGCAGCCCTCAGACAGGGATCTCTGGCTACACCTTC
CASSPQTGISGYTF
>TRBV29-1|TRBJ1-4|NA|NA
TGCAGCGCCCTAGACCCGGGGAGGGAAAAACTGTTTTTT
CSALDPGREKLFF
>TRBV2|TRBJ2-3|TRBD2|NA
TGTGCCAGCAGTGAATTATATCGGGTAGCGGGGGAGACAGATACGCAGTATTTT
CASSELYRVAGETDTQYF
>TRBV29-1|TRBJ2-5|NA|NA
TGCAGCGTTGGAACGGCCCGAGAAGAGACCCAGTACTTC
CSVGTAREETQYF
>TRBV20-1|TRBJ1-6|TRBD1|NA
TGCAGTGCTTTCAGGGGGATTAATTCACCCCTCCACTTT
CSAFRGINSPLHF
>TRBV30|TRBJ1-1|NA|NA
TGTGCCTGGAGCCGAGGGGGGAACACTGAAGCTTTCTTT
CAWSRGGNTEAFF
>TRBV18|TRBJ2-1|NA|few
TGTGCCAGCTCACCACCCCACAATGAGCAGTTCTTC
CASSPPHNEQFF
>TRBV30|TRBJ1-1|NA|NA
TGTGCCTCCTCGGGCCTCATGGGGAACACTGAAGCTTTCTTT
CASSGLMGNTEAFF
>TRBV5-1|TRBJ2-3|NA|NA
TGCGCCAGCAGCTTGCGAGCGGCCACAGATACGCAGTATTTT
CASSLRAATDTQYF
>TRBV2|TRBJ1-5|TRBD1|NA
TGTGCCAGCAAGGGACAGAACAATCAGCCCCAGCATTTT
CASKGQNNQPQHF
>TRBV7-2|TRBJ1-5|NA|NA
TGTGCCAGCAGCTCCGTTGATTGGGCCCAGCATTTT
CASSSVDWAQHF
>TRBV4-3|TRBJ2-6|NA|NA
TGCGCCAGCAGCCAAGACGGGTGGGGTTCTGGGGCCAACGTCCTGACTTTC
CASSQDGWGSGANVLTF
>TRBV5-4|TRBJ2-1|TRBD1|few
TGTGCCAGCAGCTTGGGGCAGGGGGTCTCCTACAATGAGCAGTTCTTC
CASSLGQGVSYNEQFF
>TRBV11-2|TRBJ2-1|TRBD2|NA
TGTGCCAGCAGTCCTCGACTAGCTGATAATGAGCAGTTCTTC
CASSPRLADNEQFF
>TRBV2|TRBJ1-5|NA|NA
TGTGCCAGCAGTGAACAGGGCTCCTCGGCCCAGCATTTT
CASSEQGSSAQHF
>TRBV12-3/TRBV12-4|TRBJ2-5|NA|NA
TGTGCCAGCAGTGGGTATGGGGACCAAGAGACCCAGTACTTC
CASSGYGDQETQYF
>TRBV20-1|TRBJ2-3|TRBD1|NA
TGCAGTGCTTCACCGGGACAGGCCACAGATACGCAGTATTTT
CSASPGQATDTQYF
>TRBV9|TRBJ1-5|TRBD1|NA
TGTGCCAGCGGAAGAGGTGCAGGGGGGGGAGAGCCCCAGCATTTT
CASGRGAGGGEPQHF
>TRBV19|TRBJ2-1|TRBD1|NA
TGTGCCAGTAGTGTACTTCAGGGGGCGCGGAGTGAGCAGTTCTTC
CASSVLQGARSEQFF
>TRBV15|TRBJ2-1|NA|NA
TGTGCCACCAGCAGAGATCTACGACCCTCCTACAATGAGCAGTTCTTC
CATSRDLRPSYNEQFF
>TRBV5-1|TRBJ2-1|NA|NA
TGCGCCAGCAGGTTCAGCGGCCCCGACGGCGAGCAGTTCTTC
CASRFSGPDGEQFF
>TRBV9|TRBJ2-1|TRBD2|NA
TGTGCCAGCAGCTATGGACTAGCGGGGGATGAGCAGTTCTTC
CASSYGLAGDEQFF
>TRBV3-1|TRBJ1-1|NA|NA
TGTGCCAGCAGTCAGAGATTAGTAGGAGGCACTGAAGCTTTCTTT
CASSQRLVGGTEAFF
>TRBV28|TRBJ2-7|NA|NA
TGTGCCAGCAGTTTTAACCGACTTAGCTGGGTCTCCTACGAGCAGTACTTC
CASSFNRLSWVSYEQYF
>TRBV12-3/TRBV12-4|TRBJ1-2|TRBD1|NA
TGTGCCAGCAGTTTAAGGACGGGGACAGGGGGCTACACCTTC
CASSLRTGTGGYTF
>TRBV11-1|TRBJ2-1|NA|NA
TGTGCCAGCACAAGATCCCTTGGCGGCTACAATGAGCAGTTCTTC
CASTRSLGGYNEQFF
>TRBV27|TRBJ2-6|NA|NA
TGTGCCAGCAGTGCCGACGGGTCTGGGGCCAACGTCCTGACTTTC
CASSADGSGANVLTF
>TRBV20-1|TRBJ2-5|TRBD1|NA
TGCAGTGCTAGAGAGGGACAGGGAGACCAGTACTTC
CSAREGQGDQYF
>TRBV3-1|TRBJ1-1|NA|NA
TGTGCCAGCAGCCAAGTAATGAACACTGAAGCTTTCTTT
CASSQVMNTEAFF
>TRBV20-1|TRBJ2-5|NA|NA
TGCAGTGCTAGAGATGGGGCGAAGACCCAGTACTTC
CSARDGAKTQYF
>TRBV2|TRBJ2-7|NA|NA
TGTGCCAGCAGTGACAACAGGGTGGGGCACGAGCAGTACTTC
CASSDNRVGHEQYF
>TRBV5-1|TRBJ2-3|TRBD2|NA
TGCGCCAGCAGCTTGCGGGGGGTTTTGACAGATACGCAGTATTTT
CASSLRGVLTDTQYF
>TRBV15|TRBJ1-2|TRBD1|NA
TGTGCCACCAGCAGAGAGATCAGGGGGCGCAGTAACTATGGCTACACCTTC
CATSREIRGRSNYGYTF
>TRBV20-1|TRBJ2-5|TRBD2|NA
TGCAGTGCTAGGGGGCTAGCGGGGGATGAGACCCAGTACTTC
CSARGLAGDETQYF
>TRBV20-1|TRBJ2-5|TRBD2|NA
TGCAGTGCTAGAGGGACGCGGGAGGCGTTGGAGACCCAGTACTTC
CSARGTREALETQYF
>TRBV4-2|TRBJ1-2|TRBD1|NA
TGTGCCAGCAGCCAAGGGACAGGGATCGATGGCTACACCTTC
CASSQGTGIDGYTF
>TRBV18|TRBJ1-6|TRBD1|NA
TGTGCCAGCTCACCGGCCAGCCAGGGGGCTTGGAAATCACCCCTCCACTTT
CASSPASQGAWKSPLHF
>TRBV29-1|TRBJ2-7|TRBD1|NA
TGCAGCGTCGCCGGCCGGCTGATAGGGGGCGACGAGCAGTACTTC
CSVAGRLIGGDEQYF
>TRBV6-2/TRBV6-3|TRBJ2-7|TRBD1|NA
TGTGCCAGCAGCGAGACAGGGGGACTTTACTACGAGCAGTACTTC
CASSETGGLYYEQYF
>TRBV3-1|TRBJ1-2|NA|NA
TGTGCCAGCAGCCATGGGGATAGAGTCTATGGCTACACCTTC
CASSHGDRVYGYTF